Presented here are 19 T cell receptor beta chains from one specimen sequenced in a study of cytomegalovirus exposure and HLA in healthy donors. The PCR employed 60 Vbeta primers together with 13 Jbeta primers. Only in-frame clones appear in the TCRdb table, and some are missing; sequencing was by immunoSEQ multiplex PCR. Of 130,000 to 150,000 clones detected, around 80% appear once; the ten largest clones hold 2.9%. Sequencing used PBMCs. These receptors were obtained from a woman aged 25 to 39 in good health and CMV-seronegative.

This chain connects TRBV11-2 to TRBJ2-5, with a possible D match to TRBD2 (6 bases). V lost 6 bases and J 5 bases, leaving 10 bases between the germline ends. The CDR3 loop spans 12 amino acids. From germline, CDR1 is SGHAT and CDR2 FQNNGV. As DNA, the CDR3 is TGTGCCAGCAGGACTAGTAGGGAGACCCAGTACTTC. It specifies CASRTSRETQYF.

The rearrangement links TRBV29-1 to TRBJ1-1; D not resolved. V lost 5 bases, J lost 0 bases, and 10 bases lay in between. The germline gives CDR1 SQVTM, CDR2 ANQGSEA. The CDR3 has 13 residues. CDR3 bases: TGCAGCGTTCTACTCGGGATGAACACTGAAGCTTTCTTT. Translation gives CSVLLGMNTEAFF.

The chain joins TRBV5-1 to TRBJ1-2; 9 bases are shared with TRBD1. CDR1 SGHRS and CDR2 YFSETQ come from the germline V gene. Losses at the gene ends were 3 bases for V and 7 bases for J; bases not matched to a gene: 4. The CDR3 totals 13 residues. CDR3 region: CASSWDREGGYTF. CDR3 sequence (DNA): TGCGCCAGCAGCTGGGACAGGGAAGGTGGCTACACCTTC.

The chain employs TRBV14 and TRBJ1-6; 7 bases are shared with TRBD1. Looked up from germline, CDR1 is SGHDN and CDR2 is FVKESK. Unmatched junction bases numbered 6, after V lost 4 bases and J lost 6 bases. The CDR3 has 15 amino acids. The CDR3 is CASSLQGLSNSPLHF. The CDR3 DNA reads TGTGCCAGCAGCCTACAGGGGTTGAGTAATTCACCCCTCCACTTT.

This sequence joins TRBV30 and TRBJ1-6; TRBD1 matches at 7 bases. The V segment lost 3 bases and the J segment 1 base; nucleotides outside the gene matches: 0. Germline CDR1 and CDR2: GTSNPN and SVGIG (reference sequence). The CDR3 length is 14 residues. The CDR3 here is CAWRTGSYNSPLHF. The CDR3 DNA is TGTGCCTGGAGGACAGGGTCCTATAATTCACCCCTCCACTTT.

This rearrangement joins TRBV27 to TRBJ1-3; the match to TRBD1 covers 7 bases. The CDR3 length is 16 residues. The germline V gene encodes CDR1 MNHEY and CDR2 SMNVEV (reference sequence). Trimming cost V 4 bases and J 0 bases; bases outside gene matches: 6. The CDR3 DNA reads TGTGCCAGCAGTTCCTCCAGGGGGGTCTCTGGAAACACCATATATTTT. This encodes CASSSSRGVSGNTIYF.

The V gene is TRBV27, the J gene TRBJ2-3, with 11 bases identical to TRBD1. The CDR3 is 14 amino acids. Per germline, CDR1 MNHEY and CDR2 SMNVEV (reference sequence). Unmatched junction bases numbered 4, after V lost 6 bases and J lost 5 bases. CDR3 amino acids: CASRSGQGEDTQYF. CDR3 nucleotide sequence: TGTGCCAGCAGGTCGGGACAGGGGGAAGATACGCAGTATTTT.

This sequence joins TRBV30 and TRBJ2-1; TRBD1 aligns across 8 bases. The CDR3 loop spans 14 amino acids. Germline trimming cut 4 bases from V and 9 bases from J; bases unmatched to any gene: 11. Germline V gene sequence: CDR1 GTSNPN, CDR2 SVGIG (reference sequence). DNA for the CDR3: TGTGCCTGGACTCGAGGACAGGGAATGAGTGAGCAGTTCTTC. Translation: CAWTRGQGMSEQFF. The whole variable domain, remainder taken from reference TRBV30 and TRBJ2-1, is SQTIHQWPATLVQPVGSPLSLECTVEGTSNPNLYWYRQAAGRGLQLLFYSVGIGQISSEVPQNLSASRPQDRQFILSSKKLLLSDSGFYLCAWTRGQGMSEQFFGPGTRLTVL.

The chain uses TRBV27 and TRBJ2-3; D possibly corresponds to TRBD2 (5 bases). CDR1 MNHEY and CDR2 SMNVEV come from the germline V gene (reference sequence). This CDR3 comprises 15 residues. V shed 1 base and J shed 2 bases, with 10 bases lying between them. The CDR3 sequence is CASSLLAGSTDTQYF. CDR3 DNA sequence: TGTGCCAGCAGTTTATTGGCGGGCTCCACAGATACGCAGTATTTT.

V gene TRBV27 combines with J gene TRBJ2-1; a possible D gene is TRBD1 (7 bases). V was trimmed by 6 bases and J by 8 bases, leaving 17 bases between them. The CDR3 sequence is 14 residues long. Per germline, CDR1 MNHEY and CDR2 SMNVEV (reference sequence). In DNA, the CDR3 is TGTGCCAGCAGACTATGGACAGGCGGGGATGAGCAGTTCTTC. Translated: CASRLWTGGDEQFF.

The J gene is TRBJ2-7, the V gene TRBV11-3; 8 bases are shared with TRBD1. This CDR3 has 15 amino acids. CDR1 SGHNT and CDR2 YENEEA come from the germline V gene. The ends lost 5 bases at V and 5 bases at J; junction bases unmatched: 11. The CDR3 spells CASSPGAQGVDEQYF. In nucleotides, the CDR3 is TGTGCCAGCAGCCCAGGGGCACAGGGGGTCGACGAGCAGTACTTC.

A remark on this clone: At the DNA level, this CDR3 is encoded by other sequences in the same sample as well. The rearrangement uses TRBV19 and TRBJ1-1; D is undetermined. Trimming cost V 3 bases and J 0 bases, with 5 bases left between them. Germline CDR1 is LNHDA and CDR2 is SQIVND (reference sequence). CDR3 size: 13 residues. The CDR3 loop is CASSIRVNTEAFF. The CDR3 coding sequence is TGTGCCAGTAGTATTCGGGTGAACACTGAAGCTTTCTTT. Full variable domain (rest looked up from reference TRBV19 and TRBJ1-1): DGGITQSPKYLFRKEGQNVTLSCEQNLNHDAMYWYRQDPGQGLRLIYYSQIVNDFQKGDIAEGYSVSREKKESFPLTVTSAQKNPTAFYLCASSIRVNTEAFFGQGTRLTVV.

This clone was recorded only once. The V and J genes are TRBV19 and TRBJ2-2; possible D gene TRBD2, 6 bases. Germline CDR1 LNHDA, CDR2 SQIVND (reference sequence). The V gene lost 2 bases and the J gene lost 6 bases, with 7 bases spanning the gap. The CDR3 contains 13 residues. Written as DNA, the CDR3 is TGTGCCAGTAGTATAATAGCGGCCGGGGAGCTGTTTTTT. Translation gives CASSIIAAGELFF.

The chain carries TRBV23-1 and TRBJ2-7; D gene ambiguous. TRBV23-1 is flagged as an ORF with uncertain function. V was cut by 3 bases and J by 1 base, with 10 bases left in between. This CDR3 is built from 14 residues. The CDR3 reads CASSHESGSYEQYF. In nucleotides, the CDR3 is TGCGCCAGCAGTCATGAATCAGGTTCCTACGAGCAGTACTTC.

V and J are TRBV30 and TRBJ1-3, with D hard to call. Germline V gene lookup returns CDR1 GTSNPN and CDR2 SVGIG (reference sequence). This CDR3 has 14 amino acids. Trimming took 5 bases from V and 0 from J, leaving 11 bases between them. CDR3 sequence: CAWGRRTSGNTIYF. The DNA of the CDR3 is TGTGCCTGGGGGAGACGGACCTCTGGAAACACCATATATTTT.

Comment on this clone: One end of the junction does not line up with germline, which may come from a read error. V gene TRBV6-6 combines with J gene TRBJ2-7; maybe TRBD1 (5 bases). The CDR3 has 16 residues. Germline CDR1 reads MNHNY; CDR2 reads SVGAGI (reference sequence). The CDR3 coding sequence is TGTTCCAGCAGTTACTCGATGACAGATTACCTCTACGAGCAGTACTTC. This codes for CSSSYSMTDYLYEQYF.

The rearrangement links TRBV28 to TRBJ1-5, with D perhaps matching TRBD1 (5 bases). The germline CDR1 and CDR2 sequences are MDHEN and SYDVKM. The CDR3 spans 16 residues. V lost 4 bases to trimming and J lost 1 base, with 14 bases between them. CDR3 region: CASSSGAGWSNQPQHF. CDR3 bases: TGTGCCAGCAGTTCAGGTGCAGGGTGGAGCAATCAGCCCCAGCATTTT.

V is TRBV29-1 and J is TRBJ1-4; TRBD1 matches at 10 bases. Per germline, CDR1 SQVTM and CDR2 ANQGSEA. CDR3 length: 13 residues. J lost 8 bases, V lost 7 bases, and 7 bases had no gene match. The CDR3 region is CSAGTGVGEKLFF. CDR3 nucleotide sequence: TGCAGCGCCGGGACAGGGGTTGGCGAAAAACTGTTTTTT.

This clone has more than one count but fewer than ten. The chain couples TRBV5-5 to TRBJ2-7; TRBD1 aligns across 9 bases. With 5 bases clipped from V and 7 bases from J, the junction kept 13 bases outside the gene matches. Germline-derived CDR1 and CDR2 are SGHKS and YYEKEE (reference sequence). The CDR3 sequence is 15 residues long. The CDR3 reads CASRKGGQGSGEQYF. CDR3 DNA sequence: TGTGCCAGCAGAAAAGGGGGACAGGGAAGCGGGGAGCAGTACTTC. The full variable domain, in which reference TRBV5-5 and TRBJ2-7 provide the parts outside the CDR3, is DAGVTQSPTHLIKTRGQQVTLRCSPISGHKSVSWYQQVLGQGPQFIFQYYEKEERGRGNFPDRFSARQFPNYSSELNVNALLLGDSALYLCASRKGGQGSGEQYFGPGTRLTVT.